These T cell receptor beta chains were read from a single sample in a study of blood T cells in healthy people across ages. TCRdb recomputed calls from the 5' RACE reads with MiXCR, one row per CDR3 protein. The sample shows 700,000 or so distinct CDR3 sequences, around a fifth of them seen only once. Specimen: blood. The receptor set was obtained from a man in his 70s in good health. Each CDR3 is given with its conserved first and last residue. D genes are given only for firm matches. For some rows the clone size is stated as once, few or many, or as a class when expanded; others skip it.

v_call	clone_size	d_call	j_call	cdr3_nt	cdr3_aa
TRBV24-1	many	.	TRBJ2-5	TGTGCCACCAGTGACGCCCAGGGGAAACGAGAGACCCAGTACTTC	CATSDAQGKRETQYF
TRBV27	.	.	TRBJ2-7	TGTGCCAGCAGTCCTACTATAACCTACGAGCAGTACTTC	CASSPTITYEQYF
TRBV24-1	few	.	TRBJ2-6	TGTGCCACCAGTACTCGGGATTCGTGGGCCAACGTCCTGACTTTC	CATSTRDSWANVLTF
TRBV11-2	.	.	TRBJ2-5	TGTGCCAGCAGTAAGGGCAGACAAGAGACCCAGTACTTC	CASSKGRQETQYF
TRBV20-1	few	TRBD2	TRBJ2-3	TGCAGTGCTTTTCCGGGACTAGCGGGAGGGGCCCTAATCACAGATACGCAGTATTTT	CSAFPGLAGGALITDTQYF
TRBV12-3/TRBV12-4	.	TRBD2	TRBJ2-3	TGTGCCAGCAGTTTAGAGGATGCTAGCGCGGGAGGGGGTCGAGATACGCAGTATTTT	CASSLEDASAGGGRDTQYF
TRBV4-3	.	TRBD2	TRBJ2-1	TGCGCCAGCAGCCAAGAGCGGACTAGCGGTTCCTACAATGAGCAGTTCTTC	CASSQERTSGSYNEQFF
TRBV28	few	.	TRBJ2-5	TGTGCCAGCAGTTCGACCCAGCCGGTAGAGACCCAGTACTTC	CASSSTQPVETQYF
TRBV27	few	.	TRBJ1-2	TGTGCCAGCAGTTTATCGGGGGGTGGCAGGGCCACTAACTATGGCTACACCTTC	CASSLSGGGRATNYGYTF
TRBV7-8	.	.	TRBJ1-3	TGTGCCAGCAGCTTAGGAGTCATTGGAAACACCATATATTTT	CASSLGVIGNTIYF
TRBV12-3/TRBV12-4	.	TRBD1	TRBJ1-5	TGTGCCAGCAGTCCTAGAGGGCGGACAGGGATAAATCAGCCCCAGCATTTT	CASSPRGRTGINQPQHF
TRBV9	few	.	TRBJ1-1	TGTGCCAGCAGCGTAGTTCCGGGAACCGAAGCTTTCTTT	CASSVVPGTEAFF
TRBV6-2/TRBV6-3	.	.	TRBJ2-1	TGTGCCATACGCGGGAGTACAGGGGAGCAGTTCTTC	CAIRGSTGEQFF
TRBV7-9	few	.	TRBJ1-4	TGTGCCAGCAGCCTGGGGGGCAGTTCGAGTGAAAAACTGGTTTTT	CASSLGGSSSEKLVF
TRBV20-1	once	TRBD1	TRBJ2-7	TGCAGTGCTAGACGGACAGGGATCTACGAGCAGTACTTC	CSARRTGIYEQYF
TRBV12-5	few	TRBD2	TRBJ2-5	TGTGCTAGTTGGCTAGCGGGAGTGGGCGAGACCCAGTACTTC	CASWLAGVGETQYF
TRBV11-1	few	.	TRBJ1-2	TGTGCCAGCAGCGCCGAGGTCCAGGGAACTGGCTACACCTTC	CASSAEVQGTGYTF
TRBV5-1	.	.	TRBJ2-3	TGTGCCAGCACCCTAGATACGCAGTATTTT	CASTLDTQYF
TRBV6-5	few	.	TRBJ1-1	TGTGCCAGCGTCGGGAGCACTGAAGCTTTCTTT	CASVGSTEAFF
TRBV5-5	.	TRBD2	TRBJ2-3	TGTGCCAGCAGCTCGGTGGGCGTTAGTAGCGGGACAGATACGCAGTATTTT	CASSSVGVSSGTDTQYF
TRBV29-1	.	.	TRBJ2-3	TGCAGCGTGGAGGCGGAGGGGATTCTTAGCACAGATACGCAGTATTTT	CSVEAEGILSTDTQYF
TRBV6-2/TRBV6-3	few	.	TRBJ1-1	TGTGCCAGCAGCCCCAGTTATCGGGGGATGAACACTGAAGCTTTCTTT	CASSPSYRGMNTEAFF
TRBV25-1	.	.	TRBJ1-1	TGTGCCAGCAGTGACTGGTTGGAGGGCGGCACTGAAGCTTTCTTT	CASSDWLEGGTEAFF
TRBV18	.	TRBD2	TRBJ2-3	TGTGCCAGCTCACCACCCCTAGCGGGGGGGCCTTCAGATACGCAGTATTTT	CASSPPLAGGPSDTQYF
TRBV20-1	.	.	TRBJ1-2	TGCAGTGGAGGAGGTAGCTATGGCTACACCTTC	CSGGGSYGYTF
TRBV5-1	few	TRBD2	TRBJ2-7	TGCGCCAGCAACGCCGGGGGGATCGAGCAGTACTTC	CASNAGGIEQYF
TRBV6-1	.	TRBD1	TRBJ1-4	TGTGCCAGCAGTCGTAAACCCGGACAGGGCGGTAATGAAAAACTGTTTTTT	CASSRKPGQGGNEKLFF
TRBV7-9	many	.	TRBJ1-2	TGTGCCAGCAGCTTATCAGTGATCTATGGCTACACCTTC	CASSLSVIYGYTF
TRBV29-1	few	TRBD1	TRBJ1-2	TGCAGCGTTGAGGAGGGGGCAGGCTATGGCTACACCTTC	CSVEEGAGYGYTF
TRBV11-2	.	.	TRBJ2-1	TGTGCCAGCAGCTTAGTTAGGGGGATCTACAGCTCCTACAATGAGCAGTTCTTC	CASSLVRGIYSSYNEQFF
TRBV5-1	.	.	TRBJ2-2	TGCGCCAGCAGCTTGACCCCCGGGATTACCCTAGGAGGGGAGCTGTTTTTT	CASSLTPGITLGGELFF
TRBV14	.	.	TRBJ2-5	TGTGCCAGCAGCCAAGCTAGGTACCAAGAGACCCAGTACTTC	CASSQARYQETQYF
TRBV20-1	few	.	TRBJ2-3	TGCAGTGCTAGAGATCCGGACTCACAATACACAGATACGCAGTATTTT	CSARDPDSQYTDTQYF
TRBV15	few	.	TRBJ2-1	TGTGCCACCAGCAGAGATCCTGTGGCGGGGGCCAACAATGAGCAGTTCTTC	CATSRDPVAGANNEQFF
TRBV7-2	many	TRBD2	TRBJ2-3	TGTGCCTCCTTCGGGGCTAGCGGGAGGTACACAGATACGCAGTATTTT	CASFGASGRYTDTQYF
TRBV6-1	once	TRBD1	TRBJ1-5	TGTGCCAGCAGGCCGGCCCAGGGGGGAATCAGCAATCAGCCCCAGCATTTT	CASRPAQGGISNQPQHF
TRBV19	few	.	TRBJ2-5	TGTGCCAGTAGTCTCCAACTAGGGTATGAGACCCAGTACTTC	CASSLQLGYETQYF
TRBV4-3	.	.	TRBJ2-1	TGCGCCAGCAGCCCTCGGTGGAGAGACTACAATGAGCAGTTCTTC	CASSPRWRDYNEQFF
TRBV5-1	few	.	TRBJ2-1	TGCGCCAGCAGCTTGGTCCAGGAGGGCCACAATGAGCAGTTCTTC	CASSLVQEGHNEQFF
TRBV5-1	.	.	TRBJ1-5	TGCGCCAGCAGCGTCGAGGGTCGGGGGGCTCAGCCCCAGCATTTT	CASSVEGRGAQPQHF
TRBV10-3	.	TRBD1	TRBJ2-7	TGTGCTATCAGTCCACAGGGGGCCACCACGTACGAGCAGTACTTC	CAISPQGATTYEQYF
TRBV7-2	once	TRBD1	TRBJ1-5	TGTGCCAGCAGCAAACACAGGGGCGATCAGCCCCAGCATTTT	CASSKHRGDQPQHF
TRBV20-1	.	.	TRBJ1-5	TGCAGTGCTAGTGGGAGGGGGATTCAGCCCCAGCATTTT	CSASGRGIQPQHF
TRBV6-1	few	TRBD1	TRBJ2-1	TGTGCCAGCAGTGCCGACAGGGGAACCTACAATGAGCAGTTCTTC	CASSADRGTYNEQFF
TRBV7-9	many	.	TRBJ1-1	TGTGCCAGCAGCAGACCACAGGGTAGTGGTGAAGCTTTCTTT	CASSRPQGSGEAFF